The 28 T cell receptor beta chains given below trace back to one sample, sequenced in a study of shared clonotypes between healthy human individuals. Libraries were prepared by immunoSEQ multiplex PCR; TCRdb keeps only in-frame clonotypes and omits some of them. The sample contains approximately 2.5 million clones, around nine tenths of which appear only once. Sequenced input: naive CD4+ T cells sorted from blood. Subset reported: CD45RA+ positively selected. The receptors derive from a man aged 18 to 29 in good health.

J is TRBJ2-5 and V is TRBV5-6; 7 bases match TRBD1. Germline CDR1 reads SGHDT; CDR2 reads YYEEEE. This CDR3 region has 16 residues. With V trimmed by 4 bases and J by 5 bases, 14 bases remained unmatched. The CDR3 loop reads CASSRGPPHGVETQYF. The CDR3 DNA reads as TGTGCCAGCAGCAGGGGGCCCCCCCATGGCGTCGAGACCCAGTACTTC. Variable domain in full (rest from reference TRBV5-6 and TRBJ2-5): DAGVTQSPTHLIKTRGQQVTLRCSPKSGHDTVSWYQQALGQGPQFIFQYYEEEERQRGNFPDRFSGHQFPNYSSELNVNALLLGDSALYLCASSRGPPHGVETQYFGPGTRLLVL.

This clone has only a few counts. The CDR3 here is CAISESGPRNTEAFF. CDR3 DNA: TGTGCCATCAGTGAGTCCGGGCCGAGGAACACTGAAGCTTTCTTT. The chain couples TRBV10-3 to TRBJ1-1; D remains ambiguous. CDR1 and CDR2 from the germline V gene are ENHRY and SYGVKD. The CDR3 is made up of 15 amino acids. V lost 0 bases, J lost 1 base, and 9 bases lay in between.

This chain connects TRBV6-1 to TRBJ1-4, with 9 bases identical to TRBD1. The junction had 4 bases not matched to a gene; V was cut back by 6 bases and J by 5 bases. Germline V gives CDR1 MNHNS, CDR2 SASEGT. The CDR3 extends over 14 amino acids. The chain's CDR3 is CASSTGGANEKLFF. The CDR3 DNA reads as TGTGCCAGCAGCACAGGGGGCGCGAATGAAAAACTGTTTTTT.

A note on this clone: Other DNA sequences of this sample code for an identical CDR3. The chain couples TRBV7-9 to TRBJ1-1; D ambiguous. V was shortened by 1 base and J by 1 base, with 7 bases between the two germline ends. The CDR3 length is 14 residues. Germline V gene data show CDR1 as SEHNR and CDR2 as FQNEAQ (reference sequence). DNA for the CDR3: TGTGCCAGCAGCTTAGGTGCAGGGAACACTGAAGCTTTCTTT. Protein product: CASSLGAGNTEAFF.

Comments on this clone: Other DNA sequences in this specimen translate into the identical CDR3. The V call is TRBV2, the J call TRBJ2-7; no firm D call. V was shortened by 4 bases and J by 1 base, with 8 bases between the two germline ends. The CDR3 consists of 13 residues. The V gene's germline CDR1 is SNHLY and CDR2 FYNNEI. The CDR3 sequence: CASSGRISYEQYF. The CDR3 DNA reads as TGTGCCAGCAGTGGTAGAATTTCCTACGAGCAGTACTTC.

The chain recombines TRBV30 with TRBJ2-2, with 13 bases fitting TRBD2. After removal of 0 bases from V and 2 bases from J, the junction contained 12 bases not matched to a gene. CDR3 length: 20 amino acids. Germline V gene lookup returns CDR1 GTSNPN and CDR2 SVGIG (reference sequence). The CDR3 reads CAWSVFPKTSGGKNTGELFF. CDR3 coding DNA: TGTGCCTGGAGTGTATTTCCCAAGACTAGCGGGGGGAAAAACACCGGGGAGCTGTTTTTT.

The genes are TRBV2 and TRBJ1-2; D is undetermined. V lost 5 bases to trimming and J lost 2 bases, with 12 bases between them. The CDR3 has 14 amino acids. Germline loops: CDR1 SNHLY, CDR2 FYNNEI. The CDR3 spells CASSTELGNYGYTF. The CDR3 DNA reads TGTGCCAGCAGTACAGAGTTGGGGAACTATGGCTACACCTTC.

The CDR3 loop reads CASSLVSGEAFF. DNA of the CDR3: TGCGCCAGCAGCTTGGTTTCGGGAGAAGCTTTCTTT. The chain uses TRBV5-1 and TRBJ1-1; D gene uncertain. The V gene lost 0 bases and the J gene lost 8 bases, with 8 bases spanning the gap. The CDR3 is made up of 12 amino acids. Germline assignment: CDR1 SGHRS and CDR2 YFSETQ.

This sequence joins TRBV25-1 and TRBJ2-3, with 10 bases aligning to TRBD2. The CDR3 sequence is 14 residues long. The V gene end was trimmed by 7 bases and the J gene end by 2 bases; junction bases not matched to a gene: 3. Germline values: CDR1 MGHDK, CDR2 SYGVNS. The CDR3 is CASNSGRDTDTQYF. CDR3 bases: TGTGCCAGCAACAGCGGGAGGGACACAGATACGCAGTATTTT.

The chain carries TRBV6-5 and TRBJ2-7, with 9 bases identical to TRBD1. This CDR3 is 15 amino acids long. CDR1 MNHEY and CDR2 SVGAGI come from the germline V gene. Losses at the gene ends were 4 bases for V and 2 bases for J; bases not matched to a gene: 6. The CDR3 protein is CASSFGTGKTYEQYF. CDR3 coding DNA: TGTGCCAGCAGTTTCGGGACAGGGAAAACCTACGAGCAGTACTTC.

Of note for this clone: The same CDR3 can be traced to other DNA sequences in this sample. The rearrangement uses TRBV7-9 and TRBJ1-2; D unclear. Trimming took 1 base from V and 2 from J, leaving 5 bases between them. This CDR3 has 13 amino acids. Germline assignment: CDR1 SEHNR and CDR2 FQNEAQ (reference sequence). The CDR3 bases are TGTGCCAGCAGCTTAGACAGCAACTATGGCTACACCTTC. It specifies CASSLDSNYGYTF.

The genes are TRBV7-9 and TRBJ2-7, with 10 bases lining up with TRBD1. The length of the CDR3 is 18 residues. Germline V gene sequence: CDR1 SEHNR, CDR2 FQNEAQ (reference sequence). V shed 1 base and J 3 bases; nucleotides not matched to a gene: 12. As DNA, the CDR3 is TGTGCCAGCAGCTTAGAACGGGACAGGGGTCTAAGGGGCTACGAGCAGTACTTC. It is translated as CASSLERDRGLRGYEQYF.

This clone occurred once. V is TRBV4-1 and J is TRBJ1-5; 7 bases line up with TRBD1. V was pared by 1 base and J by 5 bases, with 5 bases of the junction left unmatched. The CDR3 runs to 15 residues. CDR1 is MGHRA, CDR2 YSYEKL, per germline. The CDR3 here is CASSQADRDDQPQHF. Written as DNA, the CDR3 is TGCGCCAGCAGCCAAGCCGACAGGGATGATCAGCCCCAGCATTTT.

The chain couples TRBV5-6 to TRBJ2-3; D gene uncertain. Per the germline V gene, CDR1 is SGHDT and CDR2 is YYEEEE. This CDR3 is 15 amino acids long. Trimming pared 0 bases from V and 0 bases from J, leaving 8 bases between. CDR3 amino acids: CASSLGSSSTDTQYF. The CDR3 region has the DNA TGTGCCAGCAGCTTGGGTTCCTCCAGCACAGATACGCAGTATTTT.

J is TRBJ2-7 and V is TRBV11-2; D possibly matches TRBD1 or TRBD2 (5 bases each). This CDR3 comprises 19 residues. Germline values: CDR1 SGHAT, CDR2 FQNNGV. The V and J ends lost 5 bases and 3 bases respectively, with 29 bases between them. The CDR3 protein is CASSPMTGWGIQNYYEQYF. CDR3 sequence (DNA): TGTGCCAGCAGCCCGATGACCGGGTGGGGGATCCAAAACTACTACGAGCAGTACTTC.

This clone was counted only a few times. The chain carries TRBV7-9 and TRBJ1-1, with D possibly matching TRBD1 (6 bases). This CDR3 contains 14 residues. The germline V gene encodes CDR1 SEHNR and CDR2 FQNEAQ (reference sequence). V was cut by 2 bases and J by 8 bases, with 15 bases left in between. The CDR3 region has the DNA TGTGCCAGCAGCTTACAGGGACAATTAAGCGAAGCTTTCTTT. Translating gives CASSLQGQLSEAFF. Full variable domain (rest looked up from reference TRBV7-9 and TRBJ1-1): DTGVSQNPRHKITKRGQNVTFRCDPISEHNRLYWYRQTLGQGPEFLTYFQNEAQLEKSRLLSDRFSAERPKGSFSTLEIQRTEQGDSAMYLCASSLQGQLSEAFFGQGTRLTVV.

The chain combines TRBV7-2 with TRBJ2-3; 9 bases are shared with TRBD2. This CDR3 contains 17 residues. V was pared by 3 bases and J by 4 bases, with 11 bases of the junction left unmatched. Germline assignment: CDR1 SGHTA and CDR2 FQGNSA. The CDR3 is CASSFPTSGRWADTQYF. Written as DNA, the CDR3 is TGTGCCAGCAGCTTCCCGACTAGCGGCAGGTGGGCAGATACGCAGTATTTT.

This chain links TRBV18 with TRBJ2-7; D unclear. This CDR3 region has 11 residues. Germline CDR1 KGHSH, CDR2 LQKENI. Trimming took 6 bases from V and 4 from J, leaving 7 bases between them. CDR3: CASSQLYEQYF. In DNA, the CDR3 is TGTGCCAGCTCCCAGCTGTACGAGCAGTACTTC.

For this clone: Other DNA sequences in the sample encode the same CDR3. The chain has TRBV28 and TRBJ1-5; D is undetermined. Germline assignment: CDR1 MDHEN and CDR2 SYDVKM. Trimming removed 0 bases at V and 2 bases at J, with 8 bases between. This CDR3 comprises 15 residues. The CDR3 DNA is TGTGCCAGCAGTTTATGGGCAGGAGGCAATCAGCCCCAGCATTTT. This sequence encodes CASSLWAGGNQPQHF.

V gene TRBV27 combines with J gene TRBJ2-7, with TRBD1 matching over 7 bases. The CDR3 loop spans 14 amino acids. V shed 6 bases and J 1 base; nucleotides not matched to a gene: 6. Germline V gene lookup returns CDR1 MNHEY and CDR2 SMNVEV (reference sequence). The CDR3 sequence: CASRSRGLSYEQYF. The CDR3 DNA follows: TGTGCCAGCAGATCCAGGGGGTTATCCTACGAGCAGTACTTC.

The chain couples TRBV11-1 to TRBJ2-3; D gene ambiguous. The CDR3 has 12 amino acids. V was shortened by 3 bases and J by 6 bases, with 7 bases between the two germline ends. The germline V gene has CDR1 SGHAT and CDR2 FQDESV (reference sequence). The DNA of the CDR3 is TGTGCCAGCAGCTTTAGATCGGATACGCAGTATTTT. The encoded protein is CASSFRSDTQYF.

CDR3 coding DNA: TGTGCCAGCTCACCTCTTAACGGGCTTTCCTACGAGCAGTACTTC. Protein: CASSPLNGLSYEQYF. The chain has TRBV18 and TRBJ2-7; D is unclear. This CDR3 comprises 15 residues. The V end lost 3 bases, the J end lost 1 base, and 13 bases lay between the germline ends. CDR1 and CDR2 (germline): KGHSH, LQKENI.

The table lists this clone with a count of one. CDR3 loop: CASSPGEVNGYTF. In nucleotides, the CDR3 is TGTGCCAGCAGCCCAGGGGAGGTAAATGGCTACACCTTC. This chain uses TRBV25-1 with TRBJ1-2; D perhaps matches TRBD1 (6 bases). Germline CDR1 and CDR2: MGHDK and SYGVNS. The CDR3 is made up of 13 amino acids. Trimming left V 6 bases short and J 6 bases short, with 14 bases between.

The J gene is TRBJ2-3, the V gene TRBV5-5, with 9 positions matching TRBD2. The V gene end was trimmed by 0 bases and the J gene end by 0 bases; junction bases not matched to a gene: 8. Per germline, CDR1 SGHKS and CDR2 YYEKEE (reference sequence). The CDR3 is 18 amino acids. Written as DNA, the CDR3 is TGTGCCAGCAGCTTGGGGCTAGCGGGGCCTGCTAGCACAGATACGCAGTATTTT. This sequence encodes CASSLGLAGPASTDTQYF.

This clone was seen once. This chain connects TRBV21-1 to TRBJ2-1. TRBV21-1 is shown as a pseudogene. This CDR3 region has 16 residues. The DNA of the CDR3 is TGTGCCAGCAGCCATGCAGCATTCCACTCTTACAATGAGCAGTTCTTC. Translating gives CASSHAAFHSYNEQFF.

This rearrangement joins TRBV7-8 to TRBJ2-2; TRBD2 aligns across 8 bases. Trimming removed 2 bases from V and 2 bases from J; junction bases left unmatched: 4. CDR1 and CDR2 from the germline V gene are SGHVS and FQNEAQ. CDR3 length equals 16 residues. CDR3 sequence reads: CASSLKRGLNTGELFF. The DNA for the CDR3 is TGTGCCAGCAGCTTAAAGCGGGGGCTTAACACCGGGGAGCTGTTTTTT.

This clone showed up just once. Additional DNA sequences in this sample encode the identical CDR3. The rearrangement links TRBV6-5 to TRBJ1-2; 8 bases map to TRBD1. The CDR3 runs 14 residues. Trimming removed 6 bases from V and 4 bases from J; junction bases left unmatched: 7. The germline gives CDR1 MNHEY, CDR2 SVGAGI. CDR3 region: CASSRGQGVYGYTF. CDR3 coding DNA: TGTGCCAGCAGCCGCGGACAGGGAGTCTATGGCTACACCTTC.

About this clone: This sample includes further DNA sequences coding for the same CDR3. The chain joins TRBV30 to TRBJ2-5, with D possibly being TRBD1 or TRBD2 (5 bases each). Germline CDR1 and CDR2: GTSNPN and SVGIG (reference sequence). This CDR3 spans 13 amino acids. With 2 bases removed from V and 2 bases from J, the gap between germline ends came to 9 bases. This CDR3 reads CAWSSGPQETQYF. The CDR3 DNA is TGTGCCTGGAGTTCGGGACCTCAAGAGACCCAGTACTTC.